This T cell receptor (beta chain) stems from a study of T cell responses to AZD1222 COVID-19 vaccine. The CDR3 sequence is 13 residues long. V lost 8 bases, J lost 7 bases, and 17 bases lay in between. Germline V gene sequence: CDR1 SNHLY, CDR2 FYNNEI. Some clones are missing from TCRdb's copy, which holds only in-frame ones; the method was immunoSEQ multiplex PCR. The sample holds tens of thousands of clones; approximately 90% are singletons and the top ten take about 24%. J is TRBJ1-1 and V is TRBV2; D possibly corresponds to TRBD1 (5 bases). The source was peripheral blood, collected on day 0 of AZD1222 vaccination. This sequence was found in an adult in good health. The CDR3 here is CASLTDTEVEAFF. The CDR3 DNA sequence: TGTGCCAGCTTAACGGACACAGAAGTTGAAGCTTTCTTT.